At least ten counts were recorded for the clone carrying this TCR beta chain. Alongside a J-beta primer mix, a sample-barcoded 5' primer served in a second PCR lasting 7 to 11 cycles. From the 5' RACE reads, TCRdb called clonotypes with MiXCR, one entry per CDR3 protein. The data show 850,000 or so distinct CDR3 sequences, with roughly 26% seen just once and around 15% held by the top ten. The data originate from a study of blood T cells in healthy people across ages. V gave up 4 bases and J gave up 2 bases; unmatched junction bases: 5. This CDR3 region has 15 residues. CDR1 is SGHRS, CDR2 YFSETQ, per germline.

This chain uses TRBV5-1 with TRBJ2-1; TRBD1 agrees at 8 bases. Sequenced sample: blood. The sequence was collected from a woman older than 75 in good health. In nucleotides, the CDR3 is TGCGCCAGCAGCCTGACAGGGGTCCCCTACAATGAGCAGTTCTTC. This encodes CASSLTGVPYNEQFF.